This TCR beta chain was obtained from a study of blood T cells in healthy people across ages. The V gene's germline CDR1 is SEHNR and CDR2 FQNEAQ (reference sequence). The CDR3 spans 15 residues. Trimming removed 5 bases at V and 12 bases at J, with 25 bases between. Each individual donor underwent a draw of roughly 10 milliliters of peripheral blood. Each sample had at least 6.5 million PBMCs isolated. The use of a sample-barcoded 5' primer and a J-beta primer mix characterized a second PCR of about 7 to 12 cycles. TCRdb re-called the 5' RACE reads through MiXCR, storing one row per CDR3 protein. Seen here are roughly 1.4 million distinct CDR3 sequences, approximately 63% observed once, and the top ten hold over 5%.

This chain joins TRBV7-9 and TRBJ1-2; TRBD1 is a possible D gene (6 bases). The sample consisted of blood. The source of this sequence is a man aged 18 to 29 in good health. The CDR3: CASSGGVTGPQGHTF. The CDR3 DNA follows: TGTGCCAGCAGCGGGGGCGTTACAGGGCCCCAGGGCCACACCTTC.